This T cell receptor (beta chain) was profiled in a study of T-cell memory formation after mild COVID-19. MiXCR, run by TCRdb on the 5' RACE reads, gives a single entry per CDR3 protein. This table has 350,000 to 500,000 distinct CDR3 sequences, about 19% appearing once. This CDR3 has 15 amino acids. Germline V gene sequence: CDR1 SGHRS, CDR2 YFSETQ. V was clipped by 0 bases and J by 3 bases, with 12 bases between them. J is TRBJ1-2 and V is TRBV5-1, with D maybe TRBD1 (6 bases). The receptor was isolated from an adult woman who had mild COVID-19 (a few samples of this study predate the infection). Cell type and time point are not known. Sequencing was carried out using PBMCs or a T cell subset sorted from them (not recorded which). Written as DNA, the CDR3 is TGCGCCAGCAGCTTGGGGGACACGAGGGACTATGGCTACACCTTC. Translating gives CASSLGDTRDYGYTF.